Each of the 9 T cell receptor beta chains below was sequenced from the same sample in a study of regulatory T cells in long-lasting Graves disease. Described time point: newly diagnosed GD, antithyroid drugs for less than 3 months. With RNA extracted from PBMCs as input, the TCR library was made. Construction of TCR beta libraries relied on iRepertoire HTBI primers and on Arm-PCR targeting CDR3 regions. TCRdb fed the multiplex PCR reads into MiXCR, producing one record per CDR3 protein. Among about 440,000 distinct CDR3 sequences, about 15% were seen once, and the ten largest hold 16%. This same sample was also taken into another study, of T cells in Graves' hyperthyroidism and ophthalmopathy.

The source was peripheral blood mononuclear cells (PBMCs), collected at new diagnosis, from a patient treated with antithyroid drugs. Receptor source: a woman between 25 and 40 years old with Graves disease.

This clonotype has a count of ten or more. The chain employs TRBV9 and TRBJ2-1, with D unresolved. The CDR3 extends over 14 amino acids. CDR1 is SGDLS and CDR2 is YYNGEE in the germline V gene. The V gene lost 0 bases and the J gene lost 4 bases, with 8 bases spanning the gap. The DNA for the CDR3 is TGTGCCAGCAGCGTAGCGGGCTCTTACAATGAGCAGTTCTTC. As protein: CASSVAGSYNEQFF.

The chain is built from TRBV19 and TRBJ2-1; 7 bases map to TRBD2. The junction had 8 bases not matched to a gene; V was cut back by 3 bases and J by 9 bases. This CDR3 is 14 amino acids long. CDR1 and CDR2 (germline): LNHDA, SQIVND (reference sequence). Written as DNA, the CDR3 is TGTGCCAGTAGTATCGGGACTACCTCAGGTGAGCAGTTCTTC. It encodes CASSIGTTSGEQFF.

This clonotype came up many times. This sequence joins TRBV18 and TRBJ2-3, with 7 nucleotides matching TRBD2. This CDR3 has 17 residues. CDR1 and CDR2 (germline): KGHSH, LQKENI. V was pared by 3 bases and J by 0 bases, with 9 bases of the junction left unmatched. The DNA for the CDR3 is TGTGCCAGCTCACCCCGAGGTAGCGGGCCTAGCACAGATACGCAGTATTTT. Encoded protein: CASSPRGSGPSTDTQYF.

This chain joins TRBV19 and TRBJ2-7; 8 bases line up with TRBD1. The J segment lost 3 bases and the V segment lost 1 base, leaving 2 bases of the junction unmatched. This CDR3 region has 14 residues. The germline gives CDR1 LNHDA, CDR2 SQIVND (reference sequence). CDR3: CASSIAQGVYEQYF. The DNA of the CDR3 is TGTGCCAGTAGTATAGCACAGGGGGTCTACGAGCAGTACTTC.

This clonotype was seen many times. The V and J genes are TRBV30 and TRBJ2-5; D is ambiguous. CDR3 length: 14 amino acids. Germline V lookup: CDR1 GTSNPN, CDR2 SVGIG (reference sequence). With 0 bases removed from V and 5 bases from J, the gap between germline ends came to 13 bases. The CDR3 sequence is CAWSVQIGYETQYF. CDR3 in DNA: TGTGCCTGGAGTGTACAGATAGGCTATGAGACCCAGTACTTC.

This clonotype was seen a few times. The rearrangement joins TRBV24-1 to TRBJ2-7, with D possibly TRBD2 on 5 matching bases. The CDR3 consists of 15 residues. Germline-derived CDR1 and CDR2 are KGHDR and SFDVKD. Trimming removed 2 bases from V and 2 bases from J, with 12 bases in between. CDR3 protein: CATSDSRVPTYEQYF. The CDR3 bases are TGTGCCACCAGTGATTCGCGGGTTCCCACCTACGAGCAGTACTTC.

At least ten counts were recorded for this clonotype. The V gene is TRBV29-1, the J gene TRBJ2-1, with 16 positions matching TRBD2. CDR3 length equals 14 residues. V lost 3 bases to trimming and J lost 8 bases; unmatched junction nucleotides: 1. Germline V gives CDR1 SQVTM, CDR2 ANQGSEA. The CDR3, as DNA: TGCAGCGTTGAGGGACTAGCGGGGGGGGATGAGCAGTTCTTC. Amino acids: CSVEGLAGGDEQFF.

The CDR3 nucleotides are TGCAGTGCTAGTCCCCGACCCGAGGGGGGGCACCTTAGCAATCAGCCCCAGCATTTT. Encoded protein: CSASPRPEGGHLSNQPQHF. The chain carries TRBV20-1 and TRBJ1-5; possibly TRBD1 for D (6 bases). The CDR3 loop spans 19 amino acids. V was clipped by 3 bases and J by 0 bases, with 24 bases between them. Germline V CDR1 and CDR2: DFQATT, SNEGSKA (reference sequence).

This clonotype was seen ten or more times. The rearrangement links TRBV3-1 to TRBJ2-5; D is perhaps TRBD2 (5 bases). Germline assignment: CDR1 LGHDT and CDR2 YNNKEL (reference sequence). The CDR3 sequence is 15 residues long. V was clipped by 1 base and J by 5 bases, with 14 bases between them. CDR3 sequence (DNA): TGTGCCAGCAGCCAAGGGTTCGGTCCGGGGGAGACCCAGTACTTC. The encoded protein is CASSQGFGPGETQYF.